This T cell receptor beta chain comes out of a study of T-cell memory formation after mild COVID-19. This clonotype was counted between two and nine times. TCRdb used MiXCR to reprocess the 5' RACE reads, holding one entry per CDR3 protein. Of tens of thousands of distinct CDR3 sequences in the sample, roughly 16% were seen once. The sequencing sample was made of PBMCs or a T cell subset sorted from them (not recorded which). The source is a man aged 18 to 29 who had mild COVID-19 (a few samples of this study predate the infection). Cell type and time point are not known.

CDR3 sequence (DNA): TGTGCCAGCAGCCAAGGTTTGGGACAGGGGAACAATGAGCAGTTCTTC. Its translation: CASSQGLGQGNNEQFF. The V gene is TRBV3-1, the J gene TRBJ2-1, with TRBD1 matching over 10 bases. After removal of 1 base from V and 5 bases from J, the junction contained 5 bases not matched to a gene. The CDR3 totals 16 residues. In germline, CDR1 is LGHDT, CDR2 YNNKEL (reference sequence).